These T cell receptor beta chains were read from a single sample in a study of blood T cell repertoires in COVID-19. The assay was immunoSEQ multiplex PCR, and TCRdb's table has in-frame clones only and misses some. Among some 98,000 clones listed, 70% to 85% were seen once. What was sequenced was peripheral blood. The origin of the receptors is a man between 65 and 79 years old with active or convalescent COVID-19. The CDR3 runs from the conserved cysteine through the conserved F or W. The D gene is left open where the match is weak. Clone size is given for some rows only: seen once, a few or many times, or a class if the clone is expanded.

clone_size j_call v_call d_call cdr3_aa cdr3_nt
. TRBJ2-2 TRBV5-1 . CASSLDGHNTGELFF TGCGCCAGCAGCTTGGACGGACATAACACCGGGGAGCTGTTTTTT
many TRBJ2-7 TRBV19 . CASITCQGSSYEQYF TGTGCCAGTATCACATGCCAGGGGTCTTCCTACGAGCAGTACTTC
. TRBJ2-5 TRBV18 TRBD1 CASSGTAQETQYF TGTGCCAGCTCAGGGACAGCCCAAGAGACCCAGTACTTC
few TRBJ1-2 TRBV7-9 TRBD1 CASSIDRGLLGAYGYTF TGTGCCAGCAGCATCGACAGGGGGCTCCTGGGGGCCTATGGCTACACCTTC
. TRBJ1-1 TRBV5-1 TRBD1 CASSLAGQGAFF TGCGCCAGCAGCTTGGCTGGACAGGGCGCTTTCTTT
. TRBJ1-2 TRBV15 . CATSRGGDYGYTF TGTGCCACCAGCAGAGGAGGCGACTATGGCTACACCTTC
. TRBJ1-6 TRBV2 . CASTVQGRNSPLHF TGTGCCAGCACCGTGCAGGGTAGGAATTCACCCCTCCACTTT
. TRBJ2-2 TRBV5-1 TRBD2 CASSSGGPTGELFF TGCGCCAGCAGCTCGGGGGGACCCACCGGGGAGCTGTTTTTT
. TRBJ2-5 TRBV5-4 TRBD2 CASSLKRGGGDQYF TGTGCCAGCAGCTTAAAGCGGGGGGGCGGTGACCAGTACTTC
. TRBJ2-7 TRBV6-1 TRBD2 CASSESGGAIYEQYF TGTGCCAGCAGTGAAAGCGGGGGGGCAATATACGAGCAGTACTTC
. TRBJ1-2 TRBV2 . CASSAEGGGGGYTF TGTGCCAGCAGTGCTGAAGGGGGAGGGGGTGGCTACACCTTC
. TRBJ2-1 TRBV29-1 . CSVEVYSDEQFF TGCAGCGTTGAGGTGTACTCCGATGAGCAGTTCTTC
. TRBJ2-2 TRBV7-2 . CASSWGRSGELFF TGTGCCAGCAGCTGGGGGAGGTCCGGGGAGCTGTTTTTT
. TRBJ1-2 TRBV30 . CAWTRVSSTVGYTF TGTGCCTGGACGAGGGTCAGCTCTACAGTTGGCTACACCTTC
. TRBJ1-2 TRBV6-5 . CASSPEVTANYGYTF TGTGCCAGCAGTCCCGAGGTGACGGCTAACTATGGCTACACCTTC
few TRBJ1-1 TRBV29-1 . CSAIMNTEAFF TGCAGCGCCATCATGAACACTGAAGCTTTCTTT
. TRBJ1-3 TRBV10-3 . CAITKQESSGNTIYF TGTGCCATCACCAAACAGGAAAGCTCTGGAAACACCATATATTTT
. TRBJ1-1 TRBV6-5 . CASLGGHSTEAFF TGTGCCAGCCTTGGGGGCCACAGCACTGAAGCTTTCTTT
few TRBJ2-7 TRBV5-6 . CASSLGQSYEQYF TGTGCCAGCAGCTTGGGCCAGTCCTACGAGCAGTACTTC
. TRBJ1-4 TRBV2 . CASRDSGKVLNEKLFF TGTGCCAGCAGGGACAGTGGTAAAGTTCTGAATGAAAAACTGTTTTTT
. TRBJ2-2 TRBV30 TRBD2 CAWSVYPSGGRAGELFF TGTGCCTGGAGTGTCTACCCTAGCGGGGGGCGTGCCGGGGAGCTGTTTTTT
. TRBJ2-1 TRBV25-1 TRBD1 CASSEFEGQVDNEQFF TGTGCCAGCAGTGAATTTGAGGGACAGGTAGATAATGAGCAGTTCTTC
few TRBJ1-5 TRBV4-2 . CASSQESTLNQPQHF TGTGCCAGCAGCCAAGAGAGCACTCTCAATCAGCCCCAGCATTTT
once TRBJ1-6 TRBV6-5 . CASSWSYSSYNSPLHF TGTGCCAGCAGTTGGTCGTACAGCTCCTATAATTCACCCCTCCACTTT
. TRBJ1-2 TRBV12-3/TRBV12-4 . CASSEEPGGYTF TGTGCCAGCAGTGAAGAGCCGGGAGGCTACACCTTC
. TRBJ1-2 TRBV6-5 . CASSYIAGNYGYTF TGTGCCAGCAGTTACATCGCAGGAAACTATGGCTACACCTTC
many TRBJ2-6 TRBV6-5 TRBD1 CASSQGAEGANVLTF TGTGCCAGCAGTCAGGGGGCGGAAGGGGCCAACGTCCTGACTTTC
. TRBJ2-1 TRBV7-6 TRBD2 CASSSSGSSGNEQFF TGTGCCAGCAGCTCTTCCGGGAGTAGCGGGAATGAGCAGTTCTTC
once TRBJ2-3 TRBV5-1 TRBD1 CASSSDRATDTQYF TGCGCCAGCAGCTCAGACAGGGCTACAGATACGCAGTATTTT
. TRBJ2-5 TRBV5-1 . CASSSLRGETQYF TGCGCCAGCAGCTCCCTTAGGGGTGAGACCCAGTACTTC
. TRBJ2-3 TRBV7-2 . CASSLALRGTDTQYF TGTGCCAGCAGCTTAGCGCTACGGGGCACAGATACGCAGTATTTT
. TRBJ1-5 TRBV5-6 . CASSLDSSNQPQHF TGTGCCAGCAGCTTGGACAGTAGCAATCAGCCCCAGCATTTT
. TRBJ2-7 TRBV10-3 TRBD2 CAISEPGGQYF TGTGCCATCAGTGAGCCGGGAGGGCAGTACTTC
. TRBJ2-7 TRBV6-5 TRBD1 CATRDSSYEQYF TGTGCCACCCGGGACAGCTCCTACGAGCAGTACTTC
. TRBJ1-2 TRBV3-1/TRBV3-2 TRBD1 CASSPETGEYGYTF TGTGCCAGCAGCCCAGAAACAGGGGAATATGGCTACACCTTC
. TRBJ1-4 TRBV18 TRBD1 CASSPKTGGDEKLFF TGTGCCAGCTCACCAAAAACAGGGGGAGATGAAAAACTGTTTTTT
. TRBJ2-2 TRBV30 . CAWSRSALGVGELFF TGTGCCTGGAGCCGGAGCGCTTTAGGTGTCGGGGAGCTGTTTTTT
once TRBJ2-5 TRBV4-3 . CASPQGFPETQYF TGCGCCAGCCCCCAGGGGTTCCCTGAGACCCAGTACTTC
. TRBJ1-6 TRBV5-4 . CASRINTPGSPLHF TGTGCCAGCAGAATAAACACCCCGGGTTCACCCCTCCACTTT
few TRBJ1-5 TRBV28 TRBD1 CASSHRGGQPQHF TGTGCCAGCAGTCACAGGGGAGGACAGCCCCAGCATTTT
few TRBJ2-7 TRBV7-9 TRBD1 CASSRQGVYEQYF TGTGCCAGCAGCCGACAGGGAGTCTACGAGCAGTACTTC